In its sample, the clone carrying this TCR beta chain was seen many times. Antigen: not known. The sample is drawn from a study of cytomegalovirus exposure and HLA in healthy donors. Findings and limits, study-wide: The listing of roughly 160 TCR beta chains classed them as cytomegalovirus-associated.

The CDR3 covers 12 residues. Germline-derived CDR1 and CDR2 are SEHNR and FQNEAQ (reference sequence). Trimming pared 4 bases from V and 9 bases from J, leaving 12 bases between. The method was immunoSEQ multiplex PCR; TCRdb's version includes in-frame clones alone and lacks a portion of them. The sample has under 250,000 clones; around 78% are singletons. V is TRBV7-9 and J is TRBJ1-1, with D perhaps TRBD1 (6 bases). The source is a woman aged 18-30 years in good health and CMV-seronegative. Sequenced sample: PBMCs. The DNA of the CDR3 is TGTGCCAGCAGCTCAATTGGACAGAAAGCTTTCTTT. Amino acid sequence: CASSSIGQKAFF.